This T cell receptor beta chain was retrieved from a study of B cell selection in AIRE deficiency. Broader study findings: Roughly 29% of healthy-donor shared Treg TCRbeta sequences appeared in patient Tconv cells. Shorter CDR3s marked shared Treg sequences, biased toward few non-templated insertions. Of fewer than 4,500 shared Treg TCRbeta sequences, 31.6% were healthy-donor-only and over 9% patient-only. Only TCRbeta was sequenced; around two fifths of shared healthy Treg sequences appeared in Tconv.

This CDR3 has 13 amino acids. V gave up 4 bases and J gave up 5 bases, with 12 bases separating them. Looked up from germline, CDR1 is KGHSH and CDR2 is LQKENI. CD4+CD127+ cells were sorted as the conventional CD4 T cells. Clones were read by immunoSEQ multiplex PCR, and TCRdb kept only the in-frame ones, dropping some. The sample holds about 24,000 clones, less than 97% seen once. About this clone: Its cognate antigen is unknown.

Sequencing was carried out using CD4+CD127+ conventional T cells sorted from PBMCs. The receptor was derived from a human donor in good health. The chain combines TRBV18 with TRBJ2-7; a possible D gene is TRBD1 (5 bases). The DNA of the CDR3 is TGTGCCAGCTCACTCAGGGAAGGACACGAGCAGTACTTC. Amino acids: CASSLREGHEQYF.